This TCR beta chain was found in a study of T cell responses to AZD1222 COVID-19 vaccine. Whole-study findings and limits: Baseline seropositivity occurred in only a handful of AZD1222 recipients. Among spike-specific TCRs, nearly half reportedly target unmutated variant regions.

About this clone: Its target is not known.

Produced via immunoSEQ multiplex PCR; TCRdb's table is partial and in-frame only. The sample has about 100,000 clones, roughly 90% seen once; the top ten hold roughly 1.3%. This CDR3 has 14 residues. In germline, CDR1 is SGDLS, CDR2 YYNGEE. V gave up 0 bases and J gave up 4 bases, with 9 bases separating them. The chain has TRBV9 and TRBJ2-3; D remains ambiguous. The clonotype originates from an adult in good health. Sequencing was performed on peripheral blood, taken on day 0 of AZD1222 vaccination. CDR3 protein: CASSVGHRPDTQYF. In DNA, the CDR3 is TGTGCCAGCAGCGTAGGGCATAGGCCAGATACGCAGTATTTT.